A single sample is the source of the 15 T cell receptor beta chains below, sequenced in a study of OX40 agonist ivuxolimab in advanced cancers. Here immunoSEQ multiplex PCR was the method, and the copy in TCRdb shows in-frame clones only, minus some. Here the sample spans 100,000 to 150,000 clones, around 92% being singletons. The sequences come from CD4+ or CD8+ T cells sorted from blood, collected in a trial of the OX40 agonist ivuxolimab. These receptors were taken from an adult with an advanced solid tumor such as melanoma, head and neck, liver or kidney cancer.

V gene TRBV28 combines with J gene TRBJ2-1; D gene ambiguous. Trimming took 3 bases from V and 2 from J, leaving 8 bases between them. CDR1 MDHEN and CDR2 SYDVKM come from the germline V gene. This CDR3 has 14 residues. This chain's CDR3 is CASSFSQAYNEQFF. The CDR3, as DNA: TGTGCCAGCAGTTTTAGCCAGGCCTACAATGAGCAGTTCTTC.

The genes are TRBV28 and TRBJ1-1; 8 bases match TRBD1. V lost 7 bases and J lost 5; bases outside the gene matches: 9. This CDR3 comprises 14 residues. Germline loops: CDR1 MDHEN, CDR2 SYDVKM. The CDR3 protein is CASTTGQGRTEAFF. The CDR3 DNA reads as TGTGCCAGCACGACAGGACAGGGAAGGACTGAAGCTTTCTTT.

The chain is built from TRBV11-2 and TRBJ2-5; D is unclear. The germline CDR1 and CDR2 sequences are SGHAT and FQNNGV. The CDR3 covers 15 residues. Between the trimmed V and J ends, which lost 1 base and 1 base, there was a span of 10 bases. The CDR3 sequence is CASSLVGSLQETQYF. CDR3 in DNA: TGTGCCAGCAGCTTAGTTGGCAGTCTCCAAGAGACCCAGTACTTC.

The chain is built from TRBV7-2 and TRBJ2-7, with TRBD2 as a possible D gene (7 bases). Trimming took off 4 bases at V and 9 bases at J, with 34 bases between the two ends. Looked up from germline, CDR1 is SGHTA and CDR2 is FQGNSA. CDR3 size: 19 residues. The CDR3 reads CASSSLKRLGGHTPARQYF. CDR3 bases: TGTGCCAGCAGCTCTCTCAAGAGACTCGGGGGGCACACGCCGGCTAGGCAGTACTTC.

The CDR3 loop reads CASSSPGSAKNIQYF. The CDR3 DNA reads TGTGCCAGCAGTTCCCCCGGGAGTGCCAAAAACATTCAGTACTTC. The V and J genes are TRBV28 and TRBJ2-4, with TRBD2 as a possible D gene (6 bases). The CDR3 is 15 residues long. The V and J ends lost 4 bases and 1 base respectively, with 11 bases between them. Looked up from germline, CDR1 is MDHEN and CDR2 is SYDVKM.

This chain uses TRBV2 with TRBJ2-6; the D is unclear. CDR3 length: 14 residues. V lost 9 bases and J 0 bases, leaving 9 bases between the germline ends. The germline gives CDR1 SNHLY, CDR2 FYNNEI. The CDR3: CARQKLSGANVLTF. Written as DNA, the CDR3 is TGTGCCAGGCAGAAACTCTCTGGGGCCAACGTCCTGACTTTC.

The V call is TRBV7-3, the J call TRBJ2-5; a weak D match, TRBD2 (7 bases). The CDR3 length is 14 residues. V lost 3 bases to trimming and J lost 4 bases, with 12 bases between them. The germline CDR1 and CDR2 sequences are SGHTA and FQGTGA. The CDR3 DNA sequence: TGTGCCAGCAGCTTGGGCGGGGGCGTAGAGACCCAGTACTTC. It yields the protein CASSLGGGVETQYF.

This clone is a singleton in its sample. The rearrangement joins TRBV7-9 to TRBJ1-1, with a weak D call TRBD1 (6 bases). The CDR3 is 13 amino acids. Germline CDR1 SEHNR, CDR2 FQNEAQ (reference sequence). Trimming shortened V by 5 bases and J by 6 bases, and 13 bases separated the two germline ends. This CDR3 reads CASSQRGGSEAFF. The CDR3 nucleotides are TGTGCCAGCAGCCAAAGGGGGGGATCTGAAGCTTTCTTT.

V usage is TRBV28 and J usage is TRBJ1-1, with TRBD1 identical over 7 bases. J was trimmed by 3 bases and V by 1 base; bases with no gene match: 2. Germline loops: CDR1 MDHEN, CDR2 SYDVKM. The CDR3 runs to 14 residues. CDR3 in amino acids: CASSLFGTDTEAFF. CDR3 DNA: TGTGCCAGCAGTTTATTTGGGACAGACACTGAAGCTTTCTTT.

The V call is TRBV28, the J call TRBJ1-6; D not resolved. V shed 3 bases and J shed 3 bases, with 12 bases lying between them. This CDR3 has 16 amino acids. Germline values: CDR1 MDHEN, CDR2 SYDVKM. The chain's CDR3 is CASSLIITDYNSPLHF. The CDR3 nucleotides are TGTGCCAGCAGTTTGATAATCACTGACTATAATTCACCCCTCCACTTT.

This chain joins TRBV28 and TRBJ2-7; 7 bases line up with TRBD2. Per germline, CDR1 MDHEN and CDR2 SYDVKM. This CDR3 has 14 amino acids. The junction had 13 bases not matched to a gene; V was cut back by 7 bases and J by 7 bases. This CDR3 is CASTWGGLVGEQYF. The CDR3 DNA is TGTGCCAGCACCTGGGGGGGTCTCGTCGGGGAGCAGTACTTC.

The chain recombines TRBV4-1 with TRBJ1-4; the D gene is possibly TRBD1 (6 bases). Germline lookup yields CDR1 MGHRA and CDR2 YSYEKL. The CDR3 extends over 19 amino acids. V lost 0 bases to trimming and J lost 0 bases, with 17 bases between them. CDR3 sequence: CASSQEERTDKSTNEKLFF. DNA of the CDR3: TGCGCCAGCAGCCAAGAAGAAAGGACAGACAAATCAACTAATGAAAAACTGTTTTTT.

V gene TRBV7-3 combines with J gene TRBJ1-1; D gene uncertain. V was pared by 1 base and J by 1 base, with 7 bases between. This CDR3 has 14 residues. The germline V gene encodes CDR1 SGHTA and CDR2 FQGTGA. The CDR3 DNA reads TGTGCCAGCAGCTTAATGTCGTCGAACACTGAAGCTTTCTTT. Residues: CASSLMSSNTEAFF.

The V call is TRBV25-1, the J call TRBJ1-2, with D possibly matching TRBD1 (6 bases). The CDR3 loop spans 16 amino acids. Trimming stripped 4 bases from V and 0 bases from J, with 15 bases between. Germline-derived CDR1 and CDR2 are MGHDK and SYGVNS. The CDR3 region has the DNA TGTGCCAGCAGTGGAGGGGGACATCCGTCTAACTATGGCTACACCTTC. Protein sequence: CASSGGGHPSNYGYTF.

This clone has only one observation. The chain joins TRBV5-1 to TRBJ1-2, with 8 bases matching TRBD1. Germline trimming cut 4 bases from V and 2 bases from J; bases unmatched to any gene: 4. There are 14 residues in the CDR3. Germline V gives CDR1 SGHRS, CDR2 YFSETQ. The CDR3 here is CASSAGTGNYGYTF. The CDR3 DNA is TGCGCCAGCAGCGCTGGGACAGGAAACTATGGCTACACCTTC.